This T cell receptor beta chain stems from a study of shared clonotypes between healthy human individuals. Produced via immunoSEQ multiplex PCR; TCRdb's table is partial and in-frame only. The profile shows over 2 million clones, less than 95% of them singletons. Naive CD8 cells lacked CD45RO, underwent positive selection for CCR7 and left out terminally differentiated effector memory CD45RA+ cells. The sequence came from a man younger than 35 in good health. Input material: naive CD8+ T cells sorted from blood.

As DNA, the CDR3 is TGTGCCAGCAGCCACTCCACAGATACGCAGTATTTT. The encoded protein is CASSHSTDTQYF. The chain couples TRBV28 to TRBJ2-3; unclear D gene. Germline V lookup: CDR1 MDHEN, CDR2 SYDVKM. The V gene lost 6 bases and the J gene lost 2 bases, with 6 bases spanning the gap. The CDR3 runs to 12 residues.